Reported below is one T cell receptor (beta chain). The antigen remains undetermined. With random hexamers, about 0.5 to 1 ug RNA was reverse transcribed. With immunoSEQ multiplex PCR, TCR beta CDR3 was amplified across 54 Vbeta and 13 Jbeta. TCRdb passed the immunoSEQ multiplex PCR reads through MiXCR, listing each CDR3 protein once. The top ten hold 0.13% to 0.15% of the sample, which has over 130,000 distinct CDR3 sequences, over 90% seen once. These data belong to a study of CD8 T cells in Susac syndrome. For the study at large: At blood draw, Susac syndrome patients were therapy-naive, on corticosteroids, or on intravenous immunoglobulin alone.

The CDR3 covers 16 residues. Germline V lookup: CDR1 SGHRS, CDR2 YFSETQ. V was pared by 5 bases and J by 5 bases, with 9 bases of the junction left unmatched. Study-level results: No clonal expansion appeared among CD4+ T cells in Susac patients.

J is TRBJ2-5 and V is TRBV5-1; 13 nucleotides agree with TRBD2. Material for sequencing was CD4+ T cells from PBMCs. The receptor was derived from a human donor with Susac syndrome. The DNA of the CDR3 is TGCGCCAGCAGTCGCGGACTAGCGGGAGATGGGGAGACCCAGTACTTC. This codes for CASSRGLAGDGETQYF.